The 5 T cell receptor beta chains reported below all come from one sample, sequenced in a study of T cells after yellow fever vaccination. TCRdb reanalysed the 5' RACE reads using MiXCR and keeps one entry per CDR3 protein. The sample has tens of thousands of distinct CDR3 sequences; around 7.7% are singletons. The sequencing here drew on CD8+ T cells sorted from PBMCs, taken on the day of the yellow fever booster vaccination. The receptors were gathered from a man aged 30 to 39 who received the YFV17D yellow fever vaccine.

This clonotype was seen ten or more times. The rearrangement links TRBV6-2 or TRBV6-3 to TRBJ2-4; 8 positions match TRBD2. Germline CDR1 is MNHEY and CDR2 is SVGEGT. V lost 4 bases and J lost 0; bases outside the gene matches: 2. The CDR3 runs 15 residues. DNA of the CDR3: TGTGCCAGCAGTTCTAGCGGGCTAGCCAAAAACATTCAGTACTTC. This codes for CASSSSGLAKNIQYF.

At least ten counts were recorded for this clonotype. J is TRBJ2-1 and V is TRBV5-1; unclear D gene. V shed 0 bases and J shed 2 bases, with 6 bases lying between them. CDR1 and CDR2 from the germline V gene are SGHRS and YFSETQ. This CDR3 region has 14 residues. In DNA form, the CDR3 reads TGCGCCAGCAGCTTGGACGCGACCTACAATGAGCAGTTCTTC. The encoded protein is CASSLDATYNEQFF.

The chain has TRBV28 and TRBJ2-1; 14 bases map to TRBD2. The CDR3 is 18 residues long. Losses at the gene ends were 6 bases for V and 4 bases for J; bases not matched to a gene: 11. Germline CDR1 and CDR2: MDHEN and SYDVKM. The CDR3, as DNA: TGTGCCAGCAGGACCCTGACTAGCGGGAGGGCCGGTTACAATGAGCAGTTCTTC. Translation: CASRTLTSGRAGYNEQFF.

This clonotype was seen a handful of times. The chain uses TRBV12-3 or TRBV12-4 and TRBJ1-2; no clear D gene. V gave up 2 bases and J gave up 6 bases, with 13 bases separating them. CDR3 size: 14 residues. The CDR3 DNA sequence: TGTGCCAGCAGTTTATCATTGCTTAGAGATGGCTACACCTTC. Its protein is CASSLSLLRDGYTF.

This clonotype was picked up a small number of times. V usage is TRBV5-5 and J usage is TRBJ2-7; no clear D. CDR1 and CDR2 from the germline V gene are SGHKS and YYEKEE (reference sequence). This CDR3 has 13 residues. Trimming shortened V by 5 bases and J by 3 bases, and 12 bases separated the two germline ends. The CDR3 loop reads CASRPENGYEQYF. As DNA, the CDR3 is TGTGCCAGCAGGCCAGAGAATGGCTACGAGCAGTACTTC.